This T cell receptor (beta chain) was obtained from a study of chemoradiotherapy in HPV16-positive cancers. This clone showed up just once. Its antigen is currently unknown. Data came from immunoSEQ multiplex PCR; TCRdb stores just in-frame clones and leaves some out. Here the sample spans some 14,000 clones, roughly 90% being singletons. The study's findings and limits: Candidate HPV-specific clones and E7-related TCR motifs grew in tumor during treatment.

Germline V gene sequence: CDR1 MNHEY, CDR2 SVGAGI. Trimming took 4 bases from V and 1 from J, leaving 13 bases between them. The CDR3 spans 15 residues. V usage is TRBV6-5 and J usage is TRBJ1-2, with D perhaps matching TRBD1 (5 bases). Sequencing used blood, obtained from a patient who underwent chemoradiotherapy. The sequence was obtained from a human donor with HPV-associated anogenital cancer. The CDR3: CASSWDLTHNYGYTF. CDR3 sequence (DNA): TGTGCCAGCAGTTGGGACCTGACTCATAACTATGGCTACACCTTC.